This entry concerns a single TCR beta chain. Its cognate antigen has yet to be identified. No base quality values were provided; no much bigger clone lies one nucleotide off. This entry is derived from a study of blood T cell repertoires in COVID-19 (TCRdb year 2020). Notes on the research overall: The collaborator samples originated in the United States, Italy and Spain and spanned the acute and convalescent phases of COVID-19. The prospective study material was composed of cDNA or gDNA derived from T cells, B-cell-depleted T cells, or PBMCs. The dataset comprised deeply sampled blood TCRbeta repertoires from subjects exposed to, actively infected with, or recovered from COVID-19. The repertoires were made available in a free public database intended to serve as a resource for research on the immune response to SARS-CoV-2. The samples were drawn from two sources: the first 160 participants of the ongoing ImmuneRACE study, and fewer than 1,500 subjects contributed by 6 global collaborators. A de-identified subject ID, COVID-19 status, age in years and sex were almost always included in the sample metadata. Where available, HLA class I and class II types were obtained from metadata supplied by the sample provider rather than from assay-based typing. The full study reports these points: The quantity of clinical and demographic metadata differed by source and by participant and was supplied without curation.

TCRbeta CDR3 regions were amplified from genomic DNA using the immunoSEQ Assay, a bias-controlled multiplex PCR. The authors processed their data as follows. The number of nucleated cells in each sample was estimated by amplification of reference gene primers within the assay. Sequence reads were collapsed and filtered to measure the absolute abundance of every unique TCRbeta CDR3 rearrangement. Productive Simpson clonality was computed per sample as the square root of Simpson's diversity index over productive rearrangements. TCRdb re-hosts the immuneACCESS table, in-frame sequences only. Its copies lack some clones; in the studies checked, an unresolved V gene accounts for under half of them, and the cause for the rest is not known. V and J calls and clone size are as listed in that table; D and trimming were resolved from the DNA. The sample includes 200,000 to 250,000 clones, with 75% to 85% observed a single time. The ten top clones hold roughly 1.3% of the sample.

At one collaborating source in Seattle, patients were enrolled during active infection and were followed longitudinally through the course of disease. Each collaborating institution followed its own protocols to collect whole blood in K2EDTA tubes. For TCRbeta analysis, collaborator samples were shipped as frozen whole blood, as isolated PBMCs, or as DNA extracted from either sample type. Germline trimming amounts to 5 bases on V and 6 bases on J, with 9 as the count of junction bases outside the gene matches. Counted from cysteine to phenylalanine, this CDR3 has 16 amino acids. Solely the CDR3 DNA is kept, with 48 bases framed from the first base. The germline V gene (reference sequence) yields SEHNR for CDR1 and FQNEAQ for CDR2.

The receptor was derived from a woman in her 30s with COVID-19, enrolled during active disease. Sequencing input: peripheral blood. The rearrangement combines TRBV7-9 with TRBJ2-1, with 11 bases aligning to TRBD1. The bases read TGTGCCAGCAGCCCAAGAGGGGGGACAGGGGGCAATGAGCAGTTCTTC. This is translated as CASSPRGGTGGNEQFF.